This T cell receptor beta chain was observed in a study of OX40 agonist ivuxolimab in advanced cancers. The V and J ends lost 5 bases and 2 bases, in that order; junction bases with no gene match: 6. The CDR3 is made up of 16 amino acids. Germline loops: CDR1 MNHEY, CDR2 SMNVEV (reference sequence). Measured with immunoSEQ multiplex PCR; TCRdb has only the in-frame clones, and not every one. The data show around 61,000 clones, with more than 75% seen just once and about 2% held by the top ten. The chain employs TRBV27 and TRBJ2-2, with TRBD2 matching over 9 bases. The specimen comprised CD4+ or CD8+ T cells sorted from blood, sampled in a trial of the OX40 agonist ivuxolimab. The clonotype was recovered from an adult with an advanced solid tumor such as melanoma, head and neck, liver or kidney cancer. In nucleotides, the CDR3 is TGTGCCAGCAGTCTGCGACTAGCGGTTAACACCGGGGAGCTGTTTTTT. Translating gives CASSLRLAVNTGELFF.